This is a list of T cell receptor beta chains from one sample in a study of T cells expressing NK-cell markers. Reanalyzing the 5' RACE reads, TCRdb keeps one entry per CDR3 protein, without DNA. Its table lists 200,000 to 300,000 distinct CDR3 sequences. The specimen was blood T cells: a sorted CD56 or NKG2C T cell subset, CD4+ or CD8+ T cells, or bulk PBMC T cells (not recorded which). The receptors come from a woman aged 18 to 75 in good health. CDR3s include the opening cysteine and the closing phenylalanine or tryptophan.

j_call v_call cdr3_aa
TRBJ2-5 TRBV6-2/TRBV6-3 CASSYSLAAQETQYF
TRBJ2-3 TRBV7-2 CASSLAWAGGLDTQYF
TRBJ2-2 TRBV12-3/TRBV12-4 CASAPWDTGELFF
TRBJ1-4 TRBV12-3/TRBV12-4 CASTRGNEKLFF
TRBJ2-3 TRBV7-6 CASSRGTSADTQYF
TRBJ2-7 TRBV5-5 CASSSSGYEQYF
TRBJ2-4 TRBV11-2 CASSPTTGAKNIQYF
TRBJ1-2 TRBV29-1 CSVRQGDYGYTF
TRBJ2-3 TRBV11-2 CASSETGSDTQYF
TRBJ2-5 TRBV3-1 CASRSTSGGRETQYF
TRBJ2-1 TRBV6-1 CASSPTGYNEQFF
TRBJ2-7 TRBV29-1 CSVKKPSGIPGEQYF
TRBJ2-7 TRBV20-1 CSASYVGLAGPYEQYF
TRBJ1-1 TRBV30 CAGGRIGTEAFF
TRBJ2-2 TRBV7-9 CASSLEQKNTGELFF
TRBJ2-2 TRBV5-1 CASSHERPPGELFF
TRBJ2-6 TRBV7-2 CASSLTTGANVLTF
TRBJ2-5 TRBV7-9 CASSLARDSKETQYF
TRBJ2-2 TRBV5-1 CASSPPTGVNGELFF
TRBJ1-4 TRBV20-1 CSASWSEEKLFF
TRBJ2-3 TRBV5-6 CASSPLGADATDTQYF
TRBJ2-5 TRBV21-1 CASSKQRQGAQYF
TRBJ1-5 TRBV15 CATSSVTPNQPQHF
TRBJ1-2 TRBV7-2 CASSLRFGGDYGYTF
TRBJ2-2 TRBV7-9 CASSPTSGSGTGELFF
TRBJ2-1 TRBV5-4 CASSRLNSGVLNEQFF
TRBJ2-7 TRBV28 CASRRANYEQYF
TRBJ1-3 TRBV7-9 CASSRLDRGSGNTIYF
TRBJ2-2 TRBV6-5 CASSYPPAANTGELFF
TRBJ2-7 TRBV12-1 CASSPRTRYYSYEQYF
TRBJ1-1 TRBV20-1 CSARPQGRVNTEAFF
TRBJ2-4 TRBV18 CASSNTLAKNIQYF
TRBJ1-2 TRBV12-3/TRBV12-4 CASSSGQGRWSGYGYTF
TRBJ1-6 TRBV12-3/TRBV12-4 CASSFGTWSDSPLHF
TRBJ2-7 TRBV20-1 CSGSGDQYEQYF
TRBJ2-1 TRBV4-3 CASSQSRYNEQFF
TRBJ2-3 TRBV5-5 CASSSGLAGAGNTDTQYF
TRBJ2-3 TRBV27 CASSLSTASRTDTQYF
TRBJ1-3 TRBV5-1 CASSLGDVSGNTIYF
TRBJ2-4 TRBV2 CASSTSGLAKNIQYF
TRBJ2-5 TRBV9 CASSVSHGNGETQYF
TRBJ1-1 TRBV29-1 CTFARSNTEAFF
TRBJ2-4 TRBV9 CASSVADSAINIQYF
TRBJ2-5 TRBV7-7 CASSLTRQGQETQYF
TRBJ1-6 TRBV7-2 CASSLGGTARKYSPLHF
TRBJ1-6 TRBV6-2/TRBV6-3 CASSNAGLDNSPLHF
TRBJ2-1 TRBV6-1 CASTGGNEKREGEQFF
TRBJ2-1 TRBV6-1 CASSGESGRAYNEQFF
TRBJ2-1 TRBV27 CASSLYSIVSYNEQFF
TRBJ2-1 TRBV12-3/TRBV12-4 CASSPDRATYNEQFF
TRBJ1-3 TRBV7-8 CGLGFSGNTIYF
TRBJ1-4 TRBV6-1 CASSPGQNHEKLFF
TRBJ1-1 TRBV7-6 CASRGYAEAFF
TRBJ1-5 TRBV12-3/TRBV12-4 CASSTGHDNQPQHF
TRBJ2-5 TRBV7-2 CASSIGTGGETQYF
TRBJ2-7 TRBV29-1 CSVGAGGLSYEQYF
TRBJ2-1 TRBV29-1 CSVGLEMSYNEQFF
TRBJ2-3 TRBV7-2 CASSLWTSGRTDTQYF
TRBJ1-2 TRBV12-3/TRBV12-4 CASSLNDRGYTF
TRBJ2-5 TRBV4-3 CASSQDLGMETQYF